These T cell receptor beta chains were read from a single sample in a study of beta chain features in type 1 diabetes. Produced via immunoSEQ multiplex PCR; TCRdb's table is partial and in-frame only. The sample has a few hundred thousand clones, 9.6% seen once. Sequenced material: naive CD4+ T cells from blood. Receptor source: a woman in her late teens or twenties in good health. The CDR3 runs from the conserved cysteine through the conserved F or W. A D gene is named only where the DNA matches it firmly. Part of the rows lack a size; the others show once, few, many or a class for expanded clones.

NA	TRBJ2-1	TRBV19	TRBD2	CASSILAGIYNEQFF	TGTGCCAGTAGTATTCTAGCGGGGATCTACAATGAGCAGTTCTTC
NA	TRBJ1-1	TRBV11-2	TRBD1	CASSADRGTEAFF	TGTGCCAGCAGCGCGGACAGGGGTACTGAAGCTTTCTTT
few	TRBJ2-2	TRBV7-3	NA	CASSLMAGNTGELFF	TGTGCCAGCAGCTTAATGGCAGGCAACACCGGGGAGCTGTTTTTT
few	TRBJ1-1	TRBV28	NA	CASSSLRNTEAFF	TGTGCCAGCAGTTCATTGCGGAACACTGAAGCTTTCTTT
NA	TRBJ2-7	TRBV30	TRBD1	CACLRTGKYEQYF	TGTGCCTGCCTCCGGACAGGGAAATACGAGCAGTACTTC
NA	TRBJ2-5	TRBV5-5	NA	CASSFTGRRQETQYF	TGTGCCAGCAGCTTTACAGGACGGCGCCAAGAGACCCAGTACTTC
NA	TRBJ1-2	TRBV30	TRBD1	CAWAQLTGGPYGYTF	TGTGCCTGGGCTCAACTCACAGGGGGTCCCTATGGCTACACCTTC
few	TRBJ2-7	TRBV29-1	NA	CSVVAPGGRRTLSYEQYF	TGCAGCGTTGTAGCGCCCGGCGGCAGGCGTACTTTGTCCTACGAGCAGTACTTC
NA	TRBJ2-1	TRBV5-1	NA	CASSPGAGTNEQFF	TGCGCCAGCAGCCCGGGAGCAGGGACGAATGAGCAGTTCTTC
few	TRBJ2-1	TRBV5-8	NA	CASSLWVGTGSSYNEQFF	TGTGCCAGCAGCTTGTGGGTCGGTACCGGGAGCTCCTACAATGAGCAGTTCTTC
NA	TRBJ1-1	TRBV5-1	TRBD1	CASSLETGGRTEAFF	TGCGCCAGCAGCTTGGAAACAGGGGGGAGGACTGAAGCTTTCTTT
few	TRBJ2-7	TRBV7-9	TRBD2	CASSSYLGGPTGSYEQYF	TGTGCCAGCAGCTCCTACCTGGGAGGGCCTACTGGGTCCTACGAGCAGTACTTC
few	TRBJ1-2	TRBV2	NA	CASRPQGSYYYGYTF	TGTGCCAGCAGGCCCCAGGGATCCTATTACTATGGCTACACCTTC
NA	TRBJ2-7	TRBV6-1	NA	CASSRAGAYEQYF	TGTGCCAGCAGTCGGGCAGGGGCTTACGAGCAGTACTTC
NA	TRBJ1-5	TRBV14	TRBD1	CASSQDWRGQFSTQPQHF	TGTGCCAGCAGCCAAGATTGGAGGGGGCAGTTCTCTACTCAGCCCCAGCATTTT
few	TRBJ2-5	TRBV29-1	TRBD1	CSVADRGRSETQYF	TGCAGCGTTGCTGACAGGGGGCGATCAGAGACCCAGTACTTC
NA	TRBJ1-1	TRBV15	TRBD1	CATSFRTGGAYNTEAFF	TGTGCCACCAGCTTTCGGACAGGGGGCGCTTACAACACTGAAGCTTTCTTT
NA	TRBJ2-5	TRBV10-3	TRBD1	CAAGQGARETQYF	TGTGCCGCGGGACAGGGGGCGAGAGAGACCCAGTACTTC
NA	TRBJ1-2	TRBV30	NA	CAWRVGQGLYGYTF	TGTGCCTGGAGGGTGGGGCAGGGACTTTATGGCTACACCTTC
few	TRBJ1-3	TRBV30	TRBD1	CAWGQGNTGNTIYF	TGTGCCTGGGGACAGGGAAATACTGGAAACACCATATATTTT
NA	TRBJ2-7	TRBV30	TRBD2	CAWSKLAITYEQYF	TGTGCCTGGAGTAAACTAGCGATTACGTACGAGCAGTACTTC
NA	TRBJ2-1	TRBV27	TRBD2	CASRMLAASGKYNEQFF	TGTGCCAGCAGGATGCTAGCCGCTAGCGGGAAGTACAATGAGCAGTTCTTC
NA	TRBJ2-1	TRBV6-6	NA	CASSSGGDEQFF	TGTGCCAGCAGTTCTGGGGGCGATGAGCAGTTCTTC
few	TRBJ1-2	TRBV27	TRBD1	CASSFSTGGARHYGYTF	TGTGCCAGCAGTTTTTCGACAGGGGGTGCACGTCACTATGGCTACACCTTC
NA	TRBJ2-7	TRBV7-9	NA	CASRPFQGLNYEQYF	TGTGCCAGCAGACCCTTCCAGGGTCTCAACTACGAGCAGTACTTC
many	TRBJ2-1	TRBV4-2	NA	CASSYRVYNEQFF	TGTGCCAGCAGCTATCGGGTATACAATGAGCAGTTCTTC
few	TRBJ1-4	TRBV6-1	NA	CASSVAGEKLFF	TGTGCCAGCAGCGTAGCGGGTGAAAAACTGTTTTTT
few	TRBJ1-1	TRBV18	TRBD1	CASRGQENTEAFF	TGTGCCAGTAGAGGACAGGAAAACACTGAAGCTTTCTTT
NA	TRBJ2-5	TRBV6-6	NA	CASSEVPQETQYF	TGTGCCAGCAGCGAGGTCCCCCAAGAGACCCAGTACTTC
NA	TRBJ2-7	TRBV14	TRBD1	CASSLRTGGLNEQYF	TGTGCCAGCAGCCTCAGGACAGGGGGCTTGAACGAGCAGTACTTC
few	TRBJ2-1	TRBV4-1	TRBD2	CASSQGTGGYNEQFF	TGCGCCAGCAGCCAAGGAACGGGGGGCTACAATGAGCAGTTCTTC
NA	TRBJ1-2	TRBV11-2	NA	CASSQSPGEYNYGYTF	TGTGCCAGCAGCCAATCCCCCGGGGAATATAACTATGGCTACACCTTC
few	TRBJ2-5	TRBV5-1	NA	CASSLSIRTQETQYF	TGCGCCAGCAGCTTGAGTATCCGGACTCAAGAGACCCAGTACTTC
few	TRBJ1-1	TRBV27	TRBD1	CASSWGQALEAFF	TGTGCCAGCAGTTGGGGACAGGCTCTCGAAGCTTTCTTT
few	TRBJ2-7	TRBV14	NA	CASSQVGLSYEQYF	TGTGCCAGCAGCCAAGTGGGACTCTCCTACGAGCAGTACTTC
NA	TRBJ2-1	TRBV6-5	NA	CASSSRRNEQFF	TGTGCCAGCAGCTCTAGGAGGAATGAGCAGTTCTTC
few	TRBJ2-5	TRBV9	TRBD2	CASSEGGAGGQETQYF	TGTGCCAGCAGCGAGGGTGGGGCCGGGGGGCAAGAGACCCAGTACTTC
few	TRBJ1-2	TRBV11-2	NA	CASSLLRGNYGYTF	TGTGCCAGCAGCTTACTCCGGGGTAACTATGGCTACACCTTC
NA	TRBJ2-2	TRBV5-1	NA	CASSLETVNTGELFF	TGCGCCAGCAGTCTTGAGACAGTGAACACCGGGGAGCTGTTTTTT
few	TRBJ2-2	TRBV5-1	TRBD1	CASSPGQGARDTGELFF	TGCGCCAGCAGCCCCGGACAGGGGGCGAGGGACACCGGGGAGCTGTTTTTT
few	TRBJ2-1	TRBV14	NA	CASSQGLRVYNEQFF	TGTGCCAGCAGCCAAGGACTCCGAGTCTACAATGAGCAGTTCTTC
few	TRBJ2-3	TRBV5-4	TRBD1	CASSLGAPGQSTDTQYF	TGTGCCAGCAGCTTGGGCGCCCCGGGACAGTCCACAGATACGCAGTATTTT
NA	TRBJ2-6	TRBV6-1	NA	CASSVLRGSGANVLTF	TGTGCCAGCAGTGTACTTCGGGGATCTGGGGCCAACGTCCTGACTTTC
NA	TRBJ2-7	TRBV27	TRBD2	CASSFLTSGGTYEQYF	TGTGCCAGCAGTTTTCTGACTAGCGGGGGGACCTACGAGCAGTACTTC
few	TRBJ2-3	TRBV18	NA	CASSPPWSREHTDTQYF	TGTGCCAGCTCACCACCGTGGAGCCGCGAGCACACAGATACGCAGTATTTT
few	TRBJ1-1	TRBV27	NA	CASSLGPGVEGRTEAFF	TGTGCCAGCAGTTTAGGTCCGGGGGTCGAGGGGCGAACTGAAGCTTTCTTT
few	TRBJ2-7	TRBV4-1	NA	CASSQATLGYEQYF	TGCGCCAGCAGCCAAGCGACTCTTGGGTACGAGCAGTACTTC
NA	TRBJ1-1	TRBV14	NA	CASSQEVPQVPGTEAFF	TGTGCCAGCAGCCAAGAGGTCCCCCAAGTACCGGGCACTGAAGCTTTCTTT
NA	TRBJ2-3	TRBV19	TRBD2	CASSVGASGGDTQYF	TGTGCCAGTAGTGTCGGGGCTAGCGGGGGAGATACGCAGTATTTT